This T cell receptor (beta chain) was profiled in a study of blood T cell repertoires in COVID-19. About the research overall: The samples span acute and convalescent COVID-19 from the United States, Italy and Spain. In each case, the material was cDNA or gDNA derived from T cells, B-cell-depleted T cells, or PBMCs.

There are 14 residues in the CDR3. Trimming at V came to 7 bases and at J to 7 bases, leaving 5 bases not matched to a gene. Germline CDR1 reads SGHNT; CDR2 reads YYREEE (reference sequence). Authors' processing steps: Reference gene primer amplification in the assay estimated nucleated cell counts. Only in-frame clones appear in the TCRdb table, and some are missing; sequencing was by immunoSEQ multiplex PCR. The V and J calls and clone size were taken over from that table, and D and trimming were inferred from the DNA. This table has roughly 6,300 clones, approximately 90% appearing once. Input material: peripheral blood. This chain uses TRBV5-4 with TRBJ2-1; 13 bases are shared with TRBD2. The clonotype originates from a man older than 75 with active COVID-19. The CDR3 coding sequence is TGTGCCAGCGTACTAGCGGGAGGGCGGAATGAGCAGTTCTTC. Its protein product is CASVLAGGRNEQFF.